This TCR beta chain is from a study of tumor-infiltrating lymphocytes in primary liver carcinoma. For the study at large: Every sample contained roughly 3.5 to 8 million productive TCRbeta reads, and these numbers were similar from one tissue type to another.

As to this clonotype: Sequence at one end of the junction differs from germline and may be a read error.

Both RNA and DNA were isolated together from around 20-30 mg of bulk tissue that had not been sorted. Constant-region priming of roughly 0.45 ug total RNA yielded TCR beta cDNA. Three nested multiplex PCR rounds, a slightly modified ARM-PCR, produced the libraries for TCR beta. It was with TRBV1-TRBV30 forward primers and a C-beta reverse primer that the first two PCR rounds were run, at about 9 cycles each. TCRdb re-called the multiplex PCR reads with MiXCR, one entry per CDR3 protein. The sample lists roughly 50,000 distinct CDR3 sequences, about 73% occurring once. The germline CDR1 and CDR2 sequences are SGHAT and FQNNGV. The CDR3 runs 20 residues.

The sequenced sample consisted of liver tumor tissue from sampling region 2. Documented subset: tumor region T2, inferior pole. This chain connects TRBV11-2 to TRBJ2-3; tentative D call: TRBD2 (5 bases). This TCR was recovered from a man aged 35 to 55 with primary liver carcinoma and hepatitis B virus infection. This CDR3 is CATSPDDPLQIARSTDMQYF. As DNA, the CDR3 is TGTGCCACCAGCCCCGATGACCCCCTTCAGATAGCGAGAAGCACAGATATGCAGTATTTT.